These 21 T cell receptor beta chains were sequenced from one sample in a study of graft-versus-host responses after intestinal transplantation. No antigen has been assigned to these receptors. Method: immunoSEQ multiplex PCR; TCRdb's copy keeps in-frame clones and lacks some. The data show around 130,000 clones, with more than 80% seen just once and about 0.16% held by the top ten. The sequences come from unstimulated CD4+ T cells sorted from spleen or lymph node cells, collected before intestinal transplant. These receptors came from a human donor who received an intestinal transplant.

The rearrangement links TRBV9 to TRBJ2-5, with D possibly TRBD1 on 6 matching bases. The germline V gene encodes CDR1 SGDLS and CDR2 YYNGEE. Trimming left V 0 bases short and J 5 bases short, with 14 bases between. The CDR3 has 15 amino acids. CDR3: CASSVVGLRGETQYF. The CDR3 nucleotides are TGTGCCAGCAGCGTAGTCGGGCTTAGGGGGGAGACCCAGTACTTC. The variable domain in full, with the rest retrieved from reference TRBV9 and TRBJ2-5, is DSGVTQTPKHLITATGQRVTLRCSPRSGDLSVYWYQQSLDQGLQFLIQYYNGEERAKGNILERFSAQQFPDLHSELNLSSLELGDSALYFCASSVVGLRGETQYFGPGTRLLVL.

The rearrangement uses TRBV5-4 and TRBJ1-1; D might be TRBD1 (6 bases). The V end lost 2 bases, the J end lost 3 bases, and 14 bases lay between the germline ends. Per germline, CDR1 SGHNT and CDR2 YYREEE (reference sequence). CDR3 size: 15 residues. CDR3 in amino acids: CASSFTPDRHTEAFF. The DNA for the CDR3 is TGTGCCAGCAGCTTTACCCCGGACAGACACACTGAAGCTTTCTTT.

The chain joins TRBV6-6 to TRBJ1-3; a possible D gene is TRBD1 (6 bases). CDR1 and CDR2 from the germline V gene are MNHNY and SVGAGI (reference sequence). This CDR3 contains 14 residues. The V end lost 2 bases, the J end lost 4 bases, and 9 bases lay between the germline ends. The CDR3 coding sequence is TGTGCCAGCAGTTACAGCAGGGGCGGAAACACCATATATTTT. It encodes CASSYSRGGNTIYF.

The chain is built from TRBV2 and TRBJ2-2, with 7 positions matching TRBD2. The germline V gene has CDR1 SNHLY and CDR2 FYNNEI. Losses at the gene ends were 4 bases for V and 2 bases for J; bases not matched to a gene: 7. CDR3 length equals 16 residues. CDR3 sequence reads: CASSVEGGGNTGELFF. CDR3 nucleotides: TGTGCCAGCAGTGTAGAGGGCGGGGGTAACACCGGGGAGCTGTTTTTT. Supplemented by reference TRBV2 and TRBJ2-2, the full variable domain reads EPEVTQTPSHQVTQMGQEVILRCVPISNHLYFYWYRQILGQKVEFLVSFYNNEISEKSEIFDDQFSVERPDGSNFTLKIRSTKLEDSAMYFCASSVEGGGNTGELFFGEGSRLTVL.

The chain has TRBV6-1 and TRBJ1-2; D unresolved. Trimming removed 5 bases at V and 5 bases at J, with 9 bases between. The V gene's germline CDR1 is MNHNS and CDR2 SASEGT. The CDR3 runs 12 residues. Written as DNA, the CDR3 is TGTGCCAGCAGTTATAAAGCTTATGGCTACACCTTC. Translation: CASSYKAYGYTF.

The chain carries TRBV10-2 and TRBJ2-7, with D maybe TRBD1 (6 bases). The CDR3 consists of 14 residues. Trimming pared 6 bases from V and 3 bases from J, leaving 15 bases between. Germline CDR1 reads WSHSY; CDR2 reads SAAADI. CDR3 in DNA: TGCGCCAGCAGGAGAGGGCTAGGGGGCTACGAGCAGTACTTC. Translation: CASRRGLGGYEQYF.

The V gene is TRBV5-1, the J gene TRBJ2-7; no definite D call. This CDR3 has 15 amino acids. Germline values: CDR1 SGHRS, CDR2 YFSETQ. Trimming left V 0 bases short and J 4 bases short, with 14 bases between. The CDR3 coding sequence is TGCGCCAGCAGCTTGGGTGGCACCTTCTCATACGAGCAGTACTTC. Residues: CASSLGGTFSYEQYF.

This chain connects TRBV27 to TRBJ1-3; no clear D. The CDR3 covers 17 residues. Germline V CDR1 and CDR2: MNHEY, SMNVEV (reference sequence). With 0 bases removed from V and 0 bases from J, the gap between germline ends came to 12 bases. This CDR3 reads CASSLSAKAYSGNTIYF. DNA of the CDR3: TGTGCCAGCAGTTTATCCGCGAAGGCCTACTCTGGAAACACCATATATTTT.

V and J are TRBV29-1 and TRBJ2-3; D is possibly TRBD2 (6 bases). Germline values: CDR1 SQVTM, CDR2 ANQGSEA. Trimming stripped 4 bases from V and 1 base from J, with 9 bases between. The CDR3 has 13 residues. The CDR3 DNA reads TGCAGCGTTGTAGGGACTGGCACAGATACGCAGTATTTT. This sequence encodes CSVVGTGTDTQYF.

The chain has TRBV30 and TRBJ2-1; 7 bases align to TRBD2. The CDR3 covers 14 residues. Germline V gene sequence: CDR1 GTSNPN, CDR2 SVGIG (reference sequence). V lost 3 bases, J lost 2 bases, and 4 bases stayed unmatched. CDR3 amino acids: CAWRTGLAYNEQFF. The CDR3 region has the DNA TGTGCCTGGAGAACCGGACTAGCCTACAATGAGCAGTTCTTC.

The CDR3: CASSPRGQGNSPLHF. Here the CDR3 DNA reads TGTGCCAGCAGCCCGCGGGGACAGGGGAATTCACCCCTCCACTTT. The rearrangement joins TRBV9 to TRBJ1-6; 10 bases match TRBD1. V lost 4 bases and J lost 7; bases outside the gene matches: 5. CDR3 length: 15 residues. Looked up from germline, CDR1 is SGDLS and CDR2 is YYNGEE. The full variable domain, completed using reference TRBV9 and TRBJ1-6, is DSGVTQTPKHLITATGQRVTLRCSPRSGDLSVYWYQQSLDQGLQFLIQYYNGEERAKGNILERFSAQQFPDLHSELNLSSLELGDSALYFCASSPRGQGNSPLHFGNGTRLTVT.

The CDR3 DNA sequence: TGTGCCAGCAGCATAAGACTAGCTAGCACAGATACGCAGTATTTT. Protein: CASSIRLASTDTQYF. This sequence joins TRBV11-1 and TRBJ2-3; 7 bases map to TRBD2. There are 15 residues in the CDR3. From germline, CDR1 is SGHAT and CDR2 FQDESV (reference sequence). V was pared by 5 bases and J by 0 bases, with 5 bases of the junction left unmatched.

This clone has a handful of counts. The V and J genes are TRBV28 and TRBJ1-3; D gene unclear. V was trimmed by 3 bases and J by 3 bases, leaving 12 bases between them. The CDR3 spans 15 residues. In germline, CDR1 is MDHEN, CDR2 SYDVKM. The CDR3 region is CASSFTPRSGNTIYF. The CDR3 DNA reads TGTGCCAGCAGTTTTACTCCCAGAAGTGGAAACACCATATATTTT. Using reference TRBV28 and TRBJ1-3 for the parts outside the CDR3, the full variable domain is DVKVTQSSRYLVKRTGEKVFLECVQDMDHENMFWYRQDPGLGLRLIYFSYDVKMKEKGDIPEGYSVSREKKERFSLILESASTNQTSMYLCASSFTPRSGNTIYFGEGSWLTVV.

In its sample, this clone was seen a few times. The same CDR3 can be traced to other DNA sequences in this sample. V gene TRBV10-1 combines with J gene TRBJ2-7, with D possibly matching TRBD2 (6 bases). This CDR3 contains 13 residues. V lost 0 bases and J lost 6, with 9 bases in between. From germline, CDR1 is WNHNN and CDR2 SYGVQD (reference sequence). The CDR3 is CASSESGGSEQYF. CDR3 DNA: TGCGCCAGCAGTGAGTCTGGAGGGTCCGAGCAGTACTTC.

V is TRBV2 and J is TRBJ2-7; 9 positions match TRBD1. This CDR3 spans 13 amino acids. Germline CDR1 reads SNHLY; CDR2 reads FYNNEI. V dropped 7 bases and J dropped 6; count of bases not matched to a gene: 7. The CDR3 DNA is TGTGCCAGCACCCGGGACAGGGAGGGCGAGCAGTACTTC. This translates into CASTRDREGEQYF.

The gene calls are TRBV6-1 and TRBJ1-5, with D possibly matching TRBD1 (5 bases). V dropped 6 bases and J dropped 0 bases, with 12 bases sitting between them. The CDR3 has 15 residues. Germline CDR1 reads MNHNS; CDR2 reads SASEGT. CDR3 nucleotide sequence: TGTGCCAGCAGCCCGACAGATTATAGCAATCAGCCCCAGCATTTT. Translating gives CASSPTDYSNQPQHF.

The sample holds a few counts of this clone. This sequence joins TRBV6-1 and TRBJ1-1; D is unclear. CDR3 length: 11 amino acids. Trimming left V 7 bases short and J 1 base short, with 4 bases between. Germline V gene data show CDR1 as MNHNS and CDR2 as SASEGT. The CDR3: CASNWNTEAFF. The DNA for the CDR3 is TGTGCCAGCAATTGGAACACTGAAGCTTTCTTT.

CDR3 protein: CAWSAGGTGGSKLFF. DNA for the CDR3: TGTGCCTGGAGTGCGGGGGGGACAGGGGGTTCAAAACTGTTTTTT. The rearrangement links TRBV30 to TRBJ1-4; TRBD1 matches at 11 bases. Losses at the gene ends were 1 base for V and 10 bases for J; bases not matched to a gene: 8. CDR3 length equals 15 residues. Germline V gives CDR1 GTSNPN, CDR2 SVGIG (reference sequence). Supplemented by reference TRBV30 and TRBJ1-4, the full variable domain reads SQTIHQWPATLVQPVGSPLSLECTVEGTSNPNLYWYRQAAGRGLQLLFYSVGIGQISSEVPQNLSASRPQDRQFILSSKKLLLSDSGFYLCAWSAGGTGGSKLFFGSGTQLSVL.

V usage is TRBV5-4 and J usage is TRBJ2-7, with D possibly being TRBD2 (5 bases). CDR1 and CDR2 (germline): SGHNT, YYREEE (reference sequence). This CDR3 has 15 residues. Trimming shortened V by 1 base and J by 3 bases, and 14 bases separated the two germline ends. CDR3 sequence (DNA): TGTGCCAGCAGCTTGTGGCCTGACTATAACTACGAGCAGTACTTC. Translation: CASSLWPDYNYEQYF.

This clone was recorded only once. The V and J genes are TRBV30 and TRBJ1-4; 8 bases map to TRBD1. V was clipped by 0 bases and J by 12 bases; unmatched bases: 6. The CDR3 extends over 13 amino acids. CDR1 and CDR2 (germline): GTSNPN, SVGIG (reference sequence). The CDR3 spells CAWSVQGEGQLFF. In DNA form, the CDR3 reads TGTGCCTGGAGTGTACAGGGGGAAGGACAACTGTTTTTT.

The chain recombines TRBV7-9 with TRBJ2-7; 8 bases are a match to TRBD1. Germline V lookup: CDR1 SEHNR, CDR2 FQNEAQ (reference sequence). V was pared by 0 bases and J by 3 bases, with 4 bases of the junction left unmatched. This CDR3 has 15 residues. The CDR3 sequence is CASSLAETGVYEQYF. The DNA of the CDR3 is TGTGCCAGCAGCTTAGCCGAGACAGGGGTCTACGAGCAGTACTTC.